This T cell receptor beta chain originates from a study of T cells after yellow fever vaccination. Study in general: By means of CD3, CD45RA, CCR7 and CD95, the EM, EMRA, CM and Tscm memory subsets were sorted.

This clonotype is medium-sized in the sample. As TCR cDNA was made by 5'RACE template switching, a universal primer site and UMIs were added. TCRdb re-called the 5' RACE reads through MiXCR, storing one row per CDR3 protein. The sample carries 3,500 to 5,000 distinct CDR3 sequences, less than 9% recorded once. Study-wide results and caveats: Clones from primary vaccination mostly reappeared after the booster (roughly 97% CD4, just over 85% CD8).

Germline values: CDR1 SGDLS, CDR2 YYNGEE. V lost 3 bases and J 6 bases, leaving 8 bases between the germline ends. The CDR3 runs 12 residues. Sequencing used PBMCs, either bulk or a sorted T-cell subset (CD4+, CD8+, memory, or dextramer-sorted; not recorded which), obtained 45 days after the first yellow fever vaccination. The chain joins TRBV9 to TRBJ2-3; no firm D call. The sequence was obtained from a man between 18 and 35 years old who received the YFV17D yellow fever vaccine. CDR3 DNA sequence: TGTGCCAGCAGCGGTGGAATGGATACGCAGTATTTT. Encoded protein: CASSGGMDTQYF. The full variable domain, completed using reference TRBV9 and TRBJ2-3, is DSGVTQTPKHLITATGQRVTLRCSPRSGDLSVYWYQQSLDQGLQFLIQYYNGEERAKGNILERFSAQQFPDLHSELNLSSLELGDSALYFCASSGGMDTQYFGPGTRLTVL.